This TCR beta chain was obtained from a study of blood T cell repertoires in COVID-19. Study at large: The analysed material was cDNA or gDNA that came from T cells, B-cell-depleted T cells, or PBMCs.

Deletions cut 4 bases from V and 0 bases from J, with 9 bases between. The CDR3 has 15 amino acids. Germline V gene lookup returns CDR1 KGHDR and CDR2 SFDVKD. The data were produced by immunoSEQ multiplex PCR, yet TCRdb's version contains in-frame clones alone and is incomplete. The sample lists roughly 150,000 clones, 80% occurring once. The chain links TRBV24-1 to TRBJ2-1, with D maybe TRBD1 (5 bases). This TCR came from a man between 60 and 75 years old with acute or convalescent COVID-19. The sequencing input was peripheral blood. The CDR3 DNA sequence: TGTGCCACCAGTGAAGCAGGGCGCTCCTACAATGAGCAGTTCTTC. As protein: CATSEAGRSYNEQFF.